The 26 T cell receptor beta chains below were found in one sample sequenced in a study of T cell clonality in common variable immunodeficiency. Overall study results and limits: In common variable immunodeficiency, TCR beta chains reportedly carried fewer deletions and N-nucleotide insertions.

Which antigens these TCRs recognize remains unknown. Produced via immunoSEQ multiplex PCR; TCRdb's table is partial and in-frame only. Recorded here are roughly 30,000 clones, none singletons. Sample: peripheral blood mononuclear cells. The receptors were sampled from a human donor with common variable immunodeficiency.

The sample holds many counts of this clone. The read stops 3 residues short of the end of the CDR3; the missing end is completed from the germline J gene. The J gene is TRBJ1-2, the V gene TRBV7-8, with D possibly being TRBD1 (6 bases). Germline V gene sequence: CDR1 SGHVS, CDR2 FQNEAQ. The CDR3 contains 18 residues. Between the trimmed V and J ends, which lost 5 bases and 4 bases, there was a span of 26 bases. This CDR3 is CASSPLRGRTEDIYGYTF. The part of the CDR3 DNA that was read is TGTGCCAGCAGCCCACTTAGGGGCCGGACAGAAGACATCTATGGC.

This clone was seen only a few times. The DNA ends 3 residues before the CDR3 does, and the rest of the CDR3 is filled in from the germline J gene. This chain links TRBV30 with TRBJ1-6; perhaps TRBD1 as D (6 bases). CDR3 length: 12 amino acids. Trimming took 5 bases from V and 9 from J, leaving 11 bases between them. Germline V CDR1 and CDR2: GTSNPN, SVGIG (reference sequence). The covered CDR3 bases are TGTGCCTGGCGACAGGAAACTTCACCC. This translates into CAWRQETSP. The complete CDR3 sequence is CAWRQETSPLHF.

On this clone itself: Sequencing ends 3 residues short of the CDR3 end; the germline J gene provides the rest. The chain couples TRBV11-2 to TRBJ2-3; D call uncertain. The germline V and J ends were trimmed by 0 bases and 4 bases, with 8 bases remaining between them. Germline CDR1 is SGHAT and CDR2 is FQNNGV. The CDR3 has 14 amino acids. The CDR3 reads CASSLERVADTQYF. The covered CDR3 bases are TGTGCCAGCAGCTTAGAACGGGTGGCAGATACG.

Ten or more counts support this clone. The missing CDR3 end, 3 residues past where the read stops, is filled in from the germline J gene. The chain combines TRBV6-2 or TRBV6-3 with TRBJ2-3; a weak D match, TRBD2 (6 bases). In germline, CDR1 is MNHEY, CDR2 SVGEGT. Between the trimmed V and J ends, which lost 6 bases and 6 bases, there was a span of 22 bases. The CDR3 length is 16 residues. The chain's CDR3 is CASSLGTPLLGDTQYF. CDR3 DNA (partial): TGTGCCAGCAGCCTAGGGACTCCTCTCCTAGGGGATACG.

Ten or more counts support this clone. The CDR3 goes on 3 residues after the read ends, and that part is filled in from the germline J gene. V gene TRBV19 combines with J gene TRBJ2-2; 9 bases agree with TRBD1. Unmatched junction bases numbered 7, after V lost 5 bases and J lost 6 bases. Per the germline V gene, CDR1 is LNHDA and CDR2 is SQIVND (reference sequence). This CDR3 comprises 15 residues. The DNA read from the CDR3 is TGTGCCAGTAGTCGACAGGGGGTCGACGCCGGGGAG. Its protein product is CASSRQGVDAGE. The entire CDR3 reads CASSRQGVDAGELFF. The full variable domain, with the rest looked up from reference TRBV19 and TRBJ2-2, is DGGITQSPKYLFRKEGQNVTLSCEQNLNHDAMYWYRQDPGQGLRLIYYSQIVNDFQKGDIAEGYSVSREKKESFPLTVTSAQKNPTAFYLCASSRQGVDAGELFFGEGSRLTVL.

This clone has a count of ten or more. The CDR3 is cut off 3 residues early in the read; its end comes from the germline J gene. V is TRBV18 and J is TRBJ2-2; TRBD2 aligns across 8 bases. Germline values: CDR1 KGHSH, CDR2 LQKENI. Trimming took 5 bases from V and 6 from J; bases not matched to a gene: 8. CDR3 length: 15 amino acids. This CDR3 reads CASSSQIAGSGELFF. The sequenced CDR3 bases are TGTGCCAGCTCATCTCAGATAGCGGGATCCGGGGAG. The whole variable domain, remainder taken from reference TRBV18 and TRBJ2-2, is NAGVMQNPRHLVRRRGQEARLRCSPMKGHSHVYWYRQLPEEGLKFMVYLQKENIIDESGMPKERFSAEFPKEGPSILRIQQVVRGDSAAYFCASSSQIAGSGELFFGEGSRLTVL.

In this sample, this clone turned up many times. The read finishes 3 residues shy of the CDR3 end, and the germline J gene is used to complete it. V usage is TRBV19 and J usage is TRBJ1-1; possible D gene TRBD1, 5 bases. The germline V and J ends were trimmed by 8 bases and 0 bases, with 16 bases remaining between them. This CDR3 spans 15 amino acids. Looked up from germline, CDR1 is LNHDA and CDR2 is SQIVND (reference sequence). CDR3 in amino acids: CASWVGGVLNTEAFF. The CDR3 bases that were read are TGTGCCAGTTGGGTCGGGGGAGTTTTGAACACTGAA. The full variable domain, rest sourced from reference TRBV19 and TRBJ1-1, is DGGITQSPKYLFRKEGQNVTLSCEQNLNHDAMYWYRQDPGQGLRLIYYSQIVNDFQKGDIAEGYSVSREKKESFPLTVTSAQKNPTAFYLCASWVGGVLNTEAFFGQGTRLTVV.

Ten or more counts support this clone. The read terminates 3 residues ahead of where the CDR3 ends, so the germline J gene completes it. The gene calls are TRBV19 and TRBJ2-1; D ambiguous. V gave up 1 base and J gave up 9 bases, with 7 bases separating them. Germline V gene sequence: CDR1 LNHDA, CDR2 SQIVND (reference sequence). The CDR3 consists of 12 residues. Incomplete CDR3 DNA: TGTGCCAGTAGTATAGCGGCAGGTGAG. As protein: CASSIAAGE. The whole CDR3 reads CASSIAAGEQFF.

About this clone itself: The missing CDR3 end, 3 residues past where the read stops, is filled in from the germline J gene. The chain carries TRBV18 and TRBJ2-7; D is possibly TRBD1 (5 bases). V lost 0 bases and J lost 4, with 16 bases in between. The germline V gene encodes CDR1 KGHSH and CDR2 LQKENI. CDR3 length: 16 amino acids. Partial CDR3 DNA: TGTGCCAGCTCACCACCAAGAAGGGGCCTCGTATACGAG. It specifies CASSPPRRGLVYE. The CDR3 in full is CASSPPRRGLVYEQYF.

With regard to this clone: Read data end 3 residues before the CDR3 end; the end is taken from the germline J gene. The rearrangement joins TRBV10-2 to TRBJ2-3; 7 nucleotides line up with TRBD2. The length of the CDR3 is 16 residues. Germline CDR1 and CDR2: WSHSY and SAAADI. The V segment lost 3 bases and the J segment 0 bases; nucleotides outside the gene matches: 6. Incomplete CDR3 DNA: TGCGCCAGCAGTGACCGTCTAGCGGCTAGCACAGATACG. The encoded protein is CASSDRLAASTDT. The full CDR3 sequence reads CASSDRLAASTDTQYF.

This clone was detected ten times or more. The read is 3 residues too short to cover the CDR3 end, so that end is filled in from the germline J gene. The chain recombines TRBV19 with TRBJ2-5, with a tentative D call TRBD1 (5 bases). Germline CDR1 LNHDA, CDR2 SQIVND (reference sequence). V lost 9 bases to trimming and J lost 5 bases, with 16 bases between them. The CDR3 is 13 residues long. The sequenced CDR3 bases are TGTGCCAGCAATCAGGGTTCAGGGGAGACC. This gives the protein CASNQGSGET. In full, the CDR3 reads CASNQGSGETQYF.

This clone has at least ten counts. Read sequence stops 3 residues before the CDR3 end, and the germline J gene provides the missing end. The V and J genes are TRBV18 and TRBJ2-1; D possibly corresponds to TRBD1 (6 bases). Germline-derived CDR1 and CDR2 are KGHSH and LQKENI. This CDR3 comprises 17 residues. Deletions cut 2 bases from V and 4 bases from J, with 18 bases between. The DNA read from the CDR3 is TGTGCCAGCTCACCATCGACAGGAGAGGTCTCTTACAATGAG. Its protein product is CASSPSTGEVSYNE. The entire CDR3 reads CASSPSTGEVSYNEQFF.

In its sample, this clone was seen many times. Read sequence stops 3 residues before the CDR3 end, and the germline J gene provides the missing end. The chain uses TRBV5-1 and TRBJ2-7, with D perhaps TRBD2 (5 bases). The CDR3 is 16 residues long. Trimming left V 4 bases short and J 0 bases short, with 17 bases between. CDR1 is SGHRS and CDR2 is YFSETQ in the germline V gene. The part of the CDR3 DNA that was read is TGCGCCAGCAGCCCGCGGGCCGCCTCGAGCTCCTACGAG. Amino acid sequence: CASSPRAASSSYE. The whole CDR3 is CASSPRAASSSYEQYF.

This clone was counted ten times or more. The read terminates 3 residues ahead of where the CDR3 ends, so the germline J gene completes it. The chain has TRBV19 and TRBJ2-6, with D possibly TRBD2 on 7 matching bases. CDR1 and CDR2 from the germline V gene are LNHDA and SQIVND (reference sequence). The CDR3 is 19 amino acids. V was shortened by 1 base and J by 0 bases, with 16 bases between the two germline ends. Incomplete CDR3 DNA: TGTGCCAGTAGTATAGGGGCGGGGGCAGTCTCCTCTGGGGCCAACGTC. This encodes CASSIGAGAVSSGANV. The entire CDR3 is CASSIGAGAVSSGANVLTF.

On this clone: The CDR3 end lies 3 residues beyond the end of the read and is filled in from the germline J gene. The chain combines TRBV30 with TRBJ1-1; D is possibly TRBD1 (5 bases). There are 12 residues in the CDR3. The germline V gene has CDR1 GTSNPN and CDR2 SVGIG (reference sequence). V lost 7 bases and J lost 5, with 14 bases in between. The DNA read from the CDR3 is TGTGCCTACGACCGGGGGGGTACTGAA. Encoded protein: CAYDRGGTE. The full-length CDR3 reads as CAYDRGGTEAFF.

This clone was counted ten times or more. The sequenced fragment ends 3 residues before the CDR3 boundary, so the rest is inferred from the germline J gene. The V gene is TRBV7-9, the J gene TRBJ2-5; no clear D. The ends were cut back, 5 bases at V and 2 bases at J, with 12 bases in the middle. CDR1 SEHNR and CDR2 FQNEAQ come from the germline V gene (reference sequence). This CDR3 comprises 14 residues. CDR3 protein: CASSPERRQETQYF. The CDR3 bases that were read are TGTGCCAGCAGCCCGGAGCGTCGGCAAGAGACC.

This clone was counted at least ten times. With the read ending 3 residues before the CDR3 end, the germline J gene is used to fill in that end. The chain uses TRBV5-6 and TRBJ1-5; D is ambiguous. Germline lookup yields CDR1 SGHDT and CDR2 YYEEEE. Trimming cost V 0 bases and J 4 bases, with 8 bases left between them. CDR3 length: 14 residues. The CDR3 sequence is CASSLGQRNQPQHF. The CDR3 bases that were read are TGTGCCAGCAGCTTGGGTCAGCGAAATCAGCCC.

This clone showed up just a few times. The DNA ends 3 residues before the CDR3 does, and the rest of the CDR3 is filled in from the germline J gene. This sequence joins TRBV5-4 and TRBJ2-7; perhaps TRBD1 as D (5 bases). The CDR3 runs 15 residues. In germline, CDR1 is SGHNT, CDR2 YYREEE (reference sequence). Trimming removed 0 bases at V and 2 bases at J, with 12 bases between. The part of the CDR3 DNA that was read is TGTGCCAGCAGCTTGGGACAGAATAGGGCCTACGAG. Translating it yields CASSLGQNRAYE. The full CDR3 is CASSLGQNRAYEQYF.

This clone was seen many times. The DNA ends 3 residues before the CDR3 does, and the rest of the CDR3 is filled in from the germline J gene. The chain employs TRBV12-3 or TRBV12-4 and TRBJ1-1; a weak D match, TRBD1 (6 bases). V gave up 4 bases and J gave up 3 bases, with 15 bases separating them. There are 15 residues in the CDR3. The DNA read from the CDR3 is TGTGCCAGCAGTTCCACAAATCAGGGGTACACTGAA. It translates to CASSSTNQGYTE. In full, the CDR3 reads CASSSTNQGYTEAFF.

As to this clone: The read terminates 3 residues ahead of where the CDR3 ends, so the germline J gene completes it. The rearrangement uses TRBV30 and TRBJ1-4; TRBD1 aligns across 9 bases. CDR1 GTSNPN and CDR2 SVGIG come from the germline V gene (reference sequence). The CDR3 contains 15 residues. The ends lost 2 bases at V and 6 bases at J; junction bases unmatched: 7. CDR3 bases read: TGTGCCTGGAGTACAAAAACAGGGGGCTATGAAAAA. This sequence encodes CAWSTKTGGYEK. The full CDR3 reads CAWSTKTGGYEKLFF.

The sample holds many counts of this clone. Coverage ceases 3 residues before the CDR3 finishes, and the germline J gene fills in the end. V and J are TRBV7-6 and TRBJ2-2; weak D call: TRBD2 (6 bases). Germline CDR1 is SGHVS and CDR2 is FNYEAQ. V was pared by 5 bases and J by 8 bases, with 21 bases between. This CDR3 has 16 residues. CDR3 DNA, as far as it was read: TGTGCCAGCAGCCCCCCGCGGGGACTTTGGGTAGGGGAG. Translated, it gives CASSPPRGLWVGE. The complete CDR3 reads CASSPPRGLWVGELFF.

This clone was detected ten times or more. Read coverage stops 3 residues before the CDR3 terminus; the germline J gene supplies the remainder. The J gene is TRBJ1-4, the V gene TRBV19; TRBD1 matches 7 bases. Unmatched junction bases numbered 5, after V lost 7 bases and J lost 6 bases. Germline V gene data show CDR1 as LNHDA and CDR2 as SQIVND (reference sequence). The CDR3 has 13 residues. The CDR3 DNA, read in part, is TGTGCCAGTACTAGGGGGCCGGATGAAAAA. Translated, it gives CASTRGPDEK. The whole CDR3 region reads CASTRGPDEKLFF.

To note about this clone: The sequence runs out 3 residues before the end of the CDR3; the remainder is reconstructed from the germline J gene. The chain employs TRBV29-1 and TRBJ1-2, with TRBD1 matching over 9 bases. The V and J ends lost 3 bases and 6 bases, in that order; junction bases with no gene match: 2. This CDR3 is 12 amino acids long. CDR1 is SQVTM and CDR2 is ANQGSEA in the germline V gene. The CDR3 sequence: CSVDGTGNGYTF. Partial CDR3 DNA: TGCAGCGTTGACGGGACAGGGAATGGC.

This clone showed up many times. The read ends 3 residues before the CDR3 terminus; that terminus is restored from the germline J gene. The gene calls are TRBV5-4 and TRBJ1-2; perhaps TRBD1 as D (6 bases). Trimming shortened V by 4 bases and J by 4 bases, and 14 bases separated the two germline ends. Per germline, CDR1 SGHNT and CDR2 YYREEE (reference sequence). The CDR3 length is 14 residues. The CDR3 sequence is CASSAGQSRYGYTF. The CDR3 DNA, read in part, is TGTGCCAGCAGCGCCGGACAGTCACGCTATGGC.

This clone was seen more than once but under ten times. The read is 3 residues too short to cover the CDR3 end, so that end is filled in from the germline J gene. The chain has TRBV7-8 and TRBJ2-5; 8 nucleotides line up with TRBD1. CDR1 is SGHVS, CDR2 FQNEAQ, per germline. V lost 0 bases, J lost 4 bases, and 4 bases stayed unmatched. This CDR3 has 15 residues. CDR3 DNA, as far as it was read: TGTGCCAGCAGCTTAGCGTATGACAGGGGAGAGACC. Protein: CASSLAYDRGET. The full CDR3 protein is CASSLAYDRGETQYF.

At least ten counts were recorded for this clone. The observed sequence ends 3 residues before the CDR3 terminus, with the missing tail filled in from the germline J gene. V usage is TRBV6-2 or TRBV6-3 and J usage is TRBJ2-7, with D tentatively TRBD1 or TRBD2 (6 bases each). This CDR3 spans 14 amino acids. Germline CDR1 MNHEY, CDR2 SVGEGT. Trimming removed 6 bases at V and 3 bases at J, with 15 bases between. The CDR3 DNA, read in part, is TGTGCCAGCAGCTACAGGGTCGGGGGCTACGAG. Translating it yields CASSYRVGGYE. The CDR3 in its entirety is CASSYRVGGYEQYF.